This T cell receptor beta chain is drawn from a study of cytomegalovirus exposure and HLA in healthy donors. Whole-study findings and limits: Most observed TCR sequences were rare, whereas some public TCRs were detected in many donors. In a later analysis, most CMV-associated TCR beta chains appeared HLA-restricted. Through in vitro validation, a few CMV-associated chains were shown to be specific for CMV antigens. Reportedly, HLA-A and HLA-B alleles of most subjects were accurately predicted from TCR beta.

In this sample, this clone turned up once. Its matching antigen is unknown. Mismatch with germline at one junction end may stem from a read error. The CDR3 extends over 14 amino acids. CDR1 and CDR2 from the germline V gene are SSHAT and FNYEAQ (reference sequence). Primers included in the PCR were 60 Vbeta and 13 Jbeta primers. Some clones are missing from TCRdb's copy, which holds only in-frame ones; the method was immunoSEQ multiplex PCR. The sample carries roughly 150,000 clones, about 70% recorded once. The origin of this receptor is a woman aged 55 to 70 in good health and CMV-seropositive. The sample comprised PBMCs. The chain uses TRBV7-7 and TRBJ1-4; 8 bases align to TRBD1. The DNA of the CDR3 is TGTGCTAGCAAATGGGACAGGACTCCCCGGGGACTGTTTTTT. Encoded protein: CASKWDRTPRGLFF.